Listed here are 31 T cell receptor beta chains from one sample, sequenced in a study of cytomegalovirus exposure and HLA in healthy donors. PCR primers comprised 60 Vbeta and 13 Jbeta primers. The data were produced by immunoSEQ multiplex PCR, yet TCRdb's version contains in-frame clones alone and is incomplete. The profile shows 90,000 to 100,000 clones, around 72% of them singletons. Sequenced: PBMCs. These receptors originate from a male donor in good health and CMV-seronegative.

This chain uses TRBV27 with TRBJ1-5; tentatively, D is TRBD1 (5 bases). This CDR3 is built from 15 residues. Trimming removed 4 bases from V and 7 bases from J, with 17 bases in between. Germline CDR1 and CDR2: MNHEY and SMNVEV (reference sequence). CDR3 coding DNA: TGTGCCAGCAGTTCGCAGGGAGGAGGGAGCCAGCCCCAGCATTTT. This translates into CASSSQGGGSQPQHF.

The chain is built from TRBV7-9 and TRBJ1-1; D remains unclear. V lost 7 bases, J lost 4 bases, and 13 bases lay in between. Germline V lookup: CDR1 SEHNR, CDR2 FQNEAQ (reference sequence). The CDR3 has 13 amino acids. In nucleotides, the CDR3 is TGTGCCAGCACCCCCCCTAGACCCACTGAAGCTTTCTTT. Translation: CASTPPRPTEAFF.

This clone appeared a single time. This sequence joins TRBV9 and TRBJ2-5; 7 bases align to TRBD2. There are 14 residues in the CDR3. Germline V lookup: CDR1 SGDLS, CDR2 YYNGEE. The junction had 5 bases not matched to a gene; V was cut back by 4 bases and J by 2 bases. DNA for the CDR3: TGTGCCAGCAGCATCAGCGGGAATCAAGAGACCCAGTACTTC. It codes for CASSISGNQETQYF.

Turning to this clone: This CDR3 is also generated by other DNA sequences in the sample. The chain has TRBV5-1 and TRBJ1-1, with a weak D call TRBD1 (5 bases). The CDR3 consists of 13 residues. CDR1 is SGHRS and CDR2 is YFSETQ in the germline V gene. Trimming removed 0 bases from V and 4 bases from J, with 7 bases in between. The CDR3 spells CASSLGGGTEAFF. The CDR3 coding sequence is TGCGCCAGCAGCTTGGGGGGGGGCACTGAAGCTTTCTTT.

This chain uses TRBV4-2 with TRBJ2-5; D possibly corresponds to TRBD2 (6 bases). The CDR3 is 15 amino acids. The V end was cut by 2 bases, the J end by 2 bases, with 12 bases between. Germline V gives CDR1 LGHNA, CDR2 YNFKEQ. The CDR3 spells CASSQTSLAQETQYF. As DNA, the CDR3 is TGTGCCAGCAGCCAAACATCGCTAGCGCAAGAGACCCAGTACTTC.

This clone showed up just once. Here the CDR3 DNA reads TGCAGCGTTTGGACTGGGGATACGCAGTATTTT. Translation: CSVWTGDTQYF. This sequence joins TRBV29-1 and TRBJ2-3, with a weak D call TRBD2 (5 bases). The CDR3 consists of 11 residues. Trimming took off 5 bases at V and 6 bases at J, with 9 bases between the two ends. Germline values: CDR1 SQVTM, CDR2 ANQGSEA.

The chain uses TRBV5-1 and TRBJ2-3; D is ambiguous. The CDR3 has 11 amino acids. The V end was cut by 4 bases, the J end by 3 bases, with 3 bases between. Per the germline V gene, CDR1 is SGHRS and CDR2 is YFSETQ. The CDR3 nucleotides are TGCGCCAGCAGCCTTACAGATACGCAGTATTTT. Protein sequence: CASSLTDTQYF. The entire variable domain, with the rest obtained from reference TRBV5-1 and TRBJ2-3, is as follows: KAGVTQTPRYLIKTRGQQVTLSCSPISGHRSVSWYQQTPGQGLQFLFEYFSETQRNKGNFPGRFSGRQFSNSRSEMNVSTLELGDSALYLCASSLTDTQYFGPGTRLTVL.

CDR3 amino acids: CASSLHGTGGPSTDTQYF. CDR3 in DNA: TGTGCCAGCAGCTTACATGGAACAGGGGGCCCCAGCACAGATACGCAGTATTTT. V is TRBV7-2 and J is TRBJ2-3, with 9 bases fitting TRBD1. CDR1 is SGHTA, CDR2 FQGNSA, per germline. V lost 2 bases to trimming and J lost 0 bases; unmatched junction nucleotides: 9. This CDR3 region has 18 residues. The full variable domain, its missing parts supplied by reference TRBV7-2 and TRBJ2-3, is GAGVSQSPSNKVTEKGKDVELRCDPISGHTALYWYRQSLGQGLEFLIYFQGNSAPDKSGLPSDRFSAERTGGSVSTLTIQRTQQEDSAVYLCASSLHGTGGPSTDTQYFGPGTRLTVL.

The J gene is TRBJ2-3, the V gene TRBV30; 7 bases map to TRBD1. Per germline, CDR1 GTSNPN and CDR2 SVGIG (reference sequence). J lost 6 bases, V lost 3 bases, and 3 bases had no gene match. The CDR3 has 12 residues. Here the CDR3 reads CAWRTGMDTQYF. The CDR3 nucleotides are TGTGCCTGGAGGACAGGGATGGATACGCAGTATTTT.

CDR3 sequence reads: CASSVLRDRQYF. DNA of the CDR3: TGTGCCAGCAGCGTGCTCCGGGACAGGCAGTATTTT. The V gene is TRBV11-2, the J gene TRBJ2-3; TRBD1 matches at 7 bases. CDR3 length: 12 residues. Germline V gene lookup returns CDR1 SGHAT and CDR2 FQNNGV. V was clipped by 5 bases and J by 11 bases; unmatched bases: 7. Full variable domain (rest looked up from reference TRBV11-2 and TRBJ2-3): EAGVAQSPRYKIIEKRQSVAFWCNPISGHATLYWYQQILGQGPKLLIQFQNNGVVDDSQLPKDRFSAERLKGVDSTLKIQPAKLEDSAVYLCASSVLRDRQYFGPGTRLTVL.

The chain recombines TRBV7-3 with TRBJ2-2; 15 bases map to TRBD2. This CDR3 has 18 residues. Germline V lookup: CDR1 SGHTA, CDR2 FQGTGA. J gave up 2 bases and V 4 bases, and 5 bases lay outside the gene matches. The CDR3 spells CASSSGTSGRTNTGELFF. As DNA, the CDR3 is TGTGCCAGCAGCTCCGGGACTAGCGGGAGGACTAACACCGGGGAGCTGTTTTTT.

The chain couples TRBV10-3 to TRBJ2-2; D perhaps matches TRBD2 (5 bases). Trimming took off 0 bases at V and 3 bases at J, with 5 bases between the two ends. Looked up from germline, CDR1 is ENHRY and CDR2 is SYGVKD. CDR3 length: 14 residues. CDR3 bases: TGTGCCATCAGTGAGTCGAGGGACACCGGGGAGCTGTTTTTT. This sequence encodes CAISESRDTGELFF.

The gene calls are TRBV6-5 and TRBJ1-5, with unresolved D. Germline V lookup: CDR1 MNHEY, CDR2 SVGAGI. This CDR3 is built from 15 residues. The V end lost 6 bases, the J end lost 0 bases, and 12 bases lay between the germline ends. This CDR3 reads CASSNPGDSNQPQHF. CDR3 bases: TGTGCCAGCAGCAACCCGGGTGATAGCAATCAGCCCCAGCATTTT.

This sequence joins TRBV4-2 and TRBJ1-1; D may be TRBD1 (6 bases). The CDR3 contains 19 residues. CDR1 is LGHNA and CDR2 is YNFKEQ in the germline V gene. Trimming took off 1 base at V and 3 bases at J, with 24 bases between the two ends. The CDR3: CASSQGGGARSFGDTEAFF. Written as DNA, the CDR3 is TGTGCCAGCAGCCAAGGAGGGGGGGCGCGTAGCTTTGGAGACACTGAAGCTTTCTTT.

The V call is TRBV2, the J call TRBJ1-5; 7 bases align to TRBD1. V lost 5 bases and J lost 3; bases outside the gene matches: 10. Germline-derived CDR1 and CDR2 are SNHLY and FYNNEI. CDR3 length: 16 residues. The CDR3 DNA reads TGTGCCAGCAGTCTAGAGACTGAGGGGGCCAATCAGCCCCAGCATTTT. Translated: CASSLETEGANQPQHF.

V and J are TRBV6-1 and TRBJ2-4; TRBD1 agrees at 8 bases. The V segment lost 4 bases and the J segment 0 bases; nucleotides outside the gene matches: 14. CDR1 and CDR2 from the germline V gene are MNHNS and SASEGT. CDR3 length: 19 residues. Here the CDR3 reads CASSVIADRARPAKNIQYF. The CDR3, as DNA: TGTGCCAGCAGTGTAATCGCGGACAGGGCTAGACCAGCCAAAAACATTCAGTACTTC.

V and J are TRBV4-2 and TRBJ2-7; 9 bases agree with TRBD2. Unmatched junction bases numbered 4, after V lost 0 bases and J lost 1 base. The CDR3 contains 16 residues. Germline lookup yields CDR1 LGHNA and CDR2 YNFKEQ. DNA for the CDR3: TGTGCCAGCAGCCAAGAGTGGAGCGGGAGGTCCTACGAGCAGTACTTC. Translating gives CASSQEWSGRSYEQYF.

This clone was seen a few times. The rearrangement uses TRBV30 and TRBJ2-2, with TRBD2 identical over 7 bases. Trimming at V came to 0 bases and at J to 0 bases, leaving 7 bases not matched to a gene. The CDR3 runs to 17 residues. CDR1 is GTSNPN, CDR2 SVGIG, per germline (reference sequence). This chain's CDR3 is CAWSVASGAANTGELFF. The CDR3 nucleotides are TGTGCCTGGAGTGTGGCTAGCGGAGCCGCGAACACCGGGGAGCTGTTTTTT.

There are a few counts of this clone. The J gene is TRBJ2-7, the V gene TRBV4-1; TRBD2 might be the D (5 bases). This CDR3 has 14 residues. With 1 base removed from V and 6 bases from J, the gap between germline ends came to 13 bases. In germline, CDR1 is MGHRA, CDR2 YSYEKL. The CDR3 region has the DNA TGCGCCAGCAGCCAAGTCACGGGATATGGCGAGCAGTACTTC. It codes for CASSQVTGYGEQYF.

The rearrangement uses TRBV19 and TRBJ2-2; the D is unclear. Per the germline V gene, CDR1 is LNHDA and CDR2 is SQIVND (reference sequence). V was trimmed by 3 bases and J by 5 bases, leaving 19 bases between them. There are 17 residues in the CDR3. The CDR3 protein is CASSIRIVALRTGELFF. CDR3 DNA sequence: TGTGCCAGTAGTATTCGAATCGTGGCTTTACGAACCGGGGAGCTGTTTTTT.

This clone has a single count. This CDR3 is also generated by other DNA sequences in the sample. The V call is TRBV7-6, the J call TRBJ2-7, with TRBD2 matching over 7 bases. Germline V lookup: CDR1 SGHVS, CDR2 FNYEAQ. The CDR3 consists of 14 residues. V lost 0 bases to trimming and J lost 4 bases; unmatched junction nucleotides: 3. As DNA, the CDR3 is TGTGCCAGCAGCTTAGCGGGGGGGACTTACGAGCAGTACTTC. It yields the protein CASSLAGGTYEQYF.

This rearrangement joins TRBV7-9 to TRBJ1-1, with D possibly being TRBD1 (5 bases). The CDR3 is made up of 14 amino acids. Trimming took 3 bases from V and 4 from J, leaving 12 bases between them. Germline-derived CDR1 and CDR2 are SEHNR and FQNEAQ (reference sequence). The CDR3 protein is CASSLAGQATEAFF. CDR3 nucleotide sequence: TGTGCCAGCAGCTTGGCCGGACAAGCCACTGAAGCTTTCTTT.

This clone occurred a few times. The rearrangement joins TRBV7-2 to TRBJ1-2; 8 nucleotides align to TRBD1. CDR1 is SGHTA, CDR2 FQGNSA, per germline. The CDR3 contains 15 residues. Unmatched junction bases numbered 7, after V lost 5 bases and J lost 2 bases. CDR3 in amino acids: CASSPTGTGNYGYTF. CDR3 nucleotide sequence: TGTGCCAGCAGCCCCACCGGGACAGGAAACTATGGCTACACCTTC. The variable domain in full, with the rest retrieved from reference TRBV7-2 and TRBJ1-2, is GAGVSQSPSNKVTEKGKDVELRCDPISGHTALYWYRQSLGQGLEFLIYFQGNSAPDKSGLPSDRFSAERTGGSVSTLTIQRTQQEDSAVYLCASSPTGTGNYGYTFGSGTRLTVV.

This clone has more than one count but fewer than ten. The V and J genes are TRBV6-5 and TRBJ1-5; D unresolved. CDR3 size: 14 residues. Trimming stripped 5 bases from V and 0 bases from J, with 8 bases between. The germline V gene has CDR1 MNHEY and CDR2 SVGAGI. Written as DNA, the CDR3 is TGTGCCAGCAGTGAACAGTATAGCAATCAGCCCCAGCATTTT. It encodes CASSEQYSNQPQHF.

The rearrangement links TRBV5-1 to TRBJ2-7; 7 positions match TRBD1. This CDR3 is 15 amino acids long. Germline loops: CDR1 SGHRS, CDR2 YFSETQ. V shed 4 bases and J 2 bases; nucleotides not matched to a gene: 9. The DNA of the CDR3 is TGCGCCAGCAGCCCCAACCGGGACAGAGCCTACGAGCAGTACTTC. It codes for CASSPNRDRAYEQYF. Full variable domain (remainder filled in from reference TRBV5-1 and TRBJ2-7): KAGVTQTPRYLIKTRGQQVTLSCSPISGHRSVSWYQQTPGQGLQFLFEYFSETQRNKGNFPGRFSGRQFSNSRSEMNVSTLELGDSALYLCASSPNRDRAYEQYFGPGTRLTVT.

This chain links TRBV13 with TRBJ2-7; perhaps TRBD1 as D (6 bases). The V gene's germline CDR1 is PRHDT and CDR2 FYEKMQ (reference sequence). The CDR3 runs to 13 residues. V was cut by 3 bases and J by 3 bases, with 9 bases left in between. The CDR3 bases are TGTGCCAGCAGCTTGAACAGGGACTACGAGCAGTACTTC. It encodes CASSLNRDYEQYF.

This chain links TRBV19 with TRBJ1-2; D may be TRBD1 (5 bases). Trimming removed 10 bases from V and 4 bases from J, with 16 bases in between. Germline values: CDR1 LNHDA, CDR2 SQIVND (reference sequence). The CDR3 covers 13 residues. CDR3 sequence: CATSDIPIYGYTF. For the CDR3, the DNA is TGTGCCACCTCGGACATCCCGATCTATGGCTACACCTTC.

The rearrangement links TRBV6-5 to TRBJ2-2; possible D gene TRBD2, 6 bases. Germline assignment: CDR1 MNHEY and CDR2 SVGAGI. This CDR3 spans 14 amino acids. V was trimmed by 11 bases and J by 4 bases, leaving 17 bases between them. CDR3 in DNA: TGTGCCTCCAAAGGGGAGGAGATCACCGGGGAGCTGTTTTTT. Its protein is CASKGEEITGELFF.

This clone was detected only once. This chain connects TRBV29-1 to TRBJ2-2; TRBD2 agrees at 7 bases. The germline CDR1 and CDR2 sequences are SQVTM and ANQGSEA. The CDR3 has 13 amino acids. The V and J ends lost 6 bases and 6 bases, in that order; junction bases with no gene match: 7. This CDR3 is CSVKFGGAGELFF. In nucleotides, the CDR3 is TGCAGCGTAAAATTTGGGGGGGCCGGGGAGCTGTTTTTT.

The chain employs TRBV27 and TRBJ1-4; no reliable D call. This CDR3 has 17 residues. Trimming pared 6 bases from V and 2 bases from J, leaving 19 bases between. Germline values: CDR1 MNHEY, CDR2 SMNVEV (reference sequence). In DNA, the CDR3 is TGTGCCAGCAGGGCGAGGGCCACCCCGGTCACTAATGAAAAACTGTTTTTT. This gives the protein CASRARATPVTNEKLFF.

Notes on this clone: Other DNA sequences within the sample encode an identical CDR3. The V call is TRBV27, the J call TRBJ2-7; TRBD1 aligns across 9 bases. Germline-derived CDR1 and CDR2 are MNHEY and SMNVEV (reference sequence). With 4 bases clipped from V and 2 bases from J, the junction kept 3 bases outside the gene matches. The CDR3 runs to 14 residues. The CDR3 DNA follows: TGTGCCAGCAGTTGGGGGACAGGGCCCTACGAGCAGTACTTC. Its protein is CASSWGTGPYEQYF.